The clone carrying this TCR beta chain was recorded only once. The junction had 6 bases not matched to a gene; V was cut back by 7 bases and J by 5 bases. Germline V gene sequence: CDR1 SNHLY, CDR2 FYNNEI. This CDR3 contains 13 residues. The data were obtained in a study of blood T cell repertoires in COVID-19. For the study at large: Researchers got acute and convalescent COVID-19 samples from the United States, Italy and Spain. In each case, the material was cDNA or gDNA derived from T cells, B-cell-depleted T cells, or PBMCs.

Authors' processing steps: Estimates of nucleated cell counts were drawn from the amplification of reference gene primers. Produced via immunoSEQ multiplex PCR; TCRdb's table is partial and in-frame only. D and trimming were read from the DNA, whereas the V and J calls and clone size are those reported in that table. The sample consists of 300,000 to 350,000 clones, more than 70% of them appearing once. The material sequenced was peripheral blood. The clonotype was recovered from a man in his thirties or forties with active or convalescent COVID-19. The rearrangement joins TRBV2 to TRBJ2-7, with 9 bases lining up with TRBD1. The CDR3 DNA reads TGTGCCAGCACCCAGGACAGGGGAAACGAGCAGTACTTC. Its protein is CASTQDRGNEQYF.